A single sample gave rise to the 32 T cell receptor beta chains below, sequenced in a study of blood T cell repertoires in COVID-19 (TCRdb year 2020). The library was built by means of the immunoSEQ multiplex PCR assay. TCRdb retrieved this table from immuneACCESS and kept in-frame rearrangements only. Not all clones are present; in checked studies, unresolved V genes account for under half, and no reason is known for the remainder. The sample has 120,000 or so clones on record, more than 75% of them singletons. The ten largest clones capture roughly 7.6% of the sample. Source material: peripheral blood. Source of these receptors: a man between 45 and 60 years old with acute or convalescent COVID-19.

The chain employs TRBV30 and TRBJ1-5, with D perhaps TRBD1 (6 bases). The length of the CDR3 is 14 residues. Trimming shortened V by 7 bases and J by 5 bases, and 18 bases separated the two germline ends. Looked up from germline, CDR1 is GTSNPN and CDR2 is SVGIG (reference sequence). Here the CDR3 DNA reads TGTGCCTCTGATAGTGGGGGCTGGGATCAGCCCCAGCATTTT. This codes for CASDSGGWDQPQHF. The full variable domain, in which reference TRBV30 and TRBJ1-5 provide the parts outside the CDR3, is SQTIHQWPATLVQPVGSPLSLECTVEGTSNPNLYWYRQAAGRGLQLLFYSVGIGQISSEVPQNLSASRPQDRQFILSSKKLLLSDSGFYLCASDSGGWDQPQHFGDGTRLSIL.

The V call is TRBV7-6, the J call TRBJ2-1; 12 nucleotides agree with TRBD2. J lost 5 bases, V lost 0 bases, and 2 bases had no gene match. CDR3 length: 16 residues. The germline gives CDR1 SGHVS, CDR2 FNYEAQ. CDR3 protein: CASSLASSGRDNEQFF. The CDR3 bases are TGTGCCAGCAGCTTAGCTTCTAGCGGGAGGGACAATGAGCAGTTCTTC. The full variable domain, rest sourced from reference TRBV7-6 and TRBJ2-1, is GAGVSQSPRYKVTKRGQDVALRCDPISGHVSLYWYRQALGQGPEFLTYFNYEAQQDKSGLPNDRFSAERPEGSISTLTIQRTEQRDSAMYRCASSLASSGRDNEQFFGPGTRLTVL.

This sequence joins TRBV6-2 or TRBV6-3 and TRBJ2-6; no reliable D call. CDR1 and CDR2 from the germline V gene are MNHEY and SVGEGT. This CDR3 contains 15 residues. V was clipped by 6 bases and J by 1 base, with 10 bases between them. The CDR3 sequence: CASSRRKSGANVLTF. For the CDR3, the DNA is TGTGCCAGCAGCCGTCGTAAATCTGGGGCCAACGTCCTGACTTTC.

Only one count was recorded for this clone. The CDR3 DNA reads TGTGCCAGCAGTTTCGGCGGGAGTGTCTACGAGCAGTACTTC. Translated: CASSFGGSVYEQYF. The chain has TRBV27 and TRBJ2-7; 7 nucleotides line up with TRBD2. The CDR3 has 14 residues. V gave up 3 bases and J gave up 3 bases; unmatched junction bases: 5. The germline V gene encodes CDR1 MNHEY and CDR2 SMNVEV (reference sequence).

The CDR3 DNA reads as TGTGCCTGGAGGCTGAGCTCCTCTGGAAACACCATATATTTT. Translation: CAWRLSSSGNTIYF. The chain uses TRBV30 and TRBJ1-3; the D is unclear. Per the germline V gene, CDR1 is GTSNPN and CDR2 is SVGIG (reference sequence). The CDR3 is 14 residues long. V lost 3 bases and J 0 bases, leaving 9 bases between the germline ends. The full variable domain, rest sourced from reference TRBV30 and TRBJ1-3, is SQTIHQWPATLVQPVGSPLSLECTVEGTSNPNLYWYRQAAGRGLQLLFYSVGIGQISSEVPQNLSASRPQDRQFILSSKKLLLSDSGFYLCAWRLSSSGNTIYFGEGSWLTVV.

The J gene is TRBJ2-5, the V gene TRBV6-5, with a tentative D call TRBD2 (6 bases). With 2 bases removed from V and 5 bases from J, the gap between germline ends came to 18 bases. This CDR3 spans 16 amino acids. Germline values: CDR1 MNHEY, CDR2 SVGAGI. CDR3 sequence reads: CASSYTVGGPEETQYF. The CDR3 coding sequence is TGTGCCAGCAGTTACACCGTCGGGGGACCTGAGGAGACCCAGTACTTC.

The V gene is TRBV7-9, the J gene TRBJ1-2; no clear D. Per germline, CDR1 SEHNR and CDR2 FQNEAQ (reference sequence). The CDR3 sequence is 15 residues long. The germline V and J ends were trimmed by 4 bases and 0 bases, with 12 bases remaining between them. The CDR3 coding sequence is TGTGCCAGCAGCTCTACCGACAAGACTAACTATGGCTACACCTTC. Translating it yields CASSSTDKTNYGYTF.

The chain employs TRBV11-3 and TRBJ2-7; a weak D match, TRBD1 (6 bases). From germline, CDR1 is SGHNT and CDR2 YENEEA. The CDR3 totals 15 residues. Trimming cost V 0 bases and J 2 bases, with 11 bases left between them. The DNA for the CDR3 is TGTGCCAGCAGCTTAGATTCGGGACAAGCCTACGAGCAGTACTTC. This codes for CASSLDSGQAYEQYF. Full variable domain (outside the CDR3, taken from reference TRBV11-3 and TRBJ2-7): EAGVVQSPRYKIIEKKQPVAFWCNPISGHNTLYWYLQNLGQGPELLIRYENEEAVDDSQLPKDRFSAERLKGVDSTLKIQPAELGDSAVYLCASSLDSGQAYEQYFGPGTRLTVT.

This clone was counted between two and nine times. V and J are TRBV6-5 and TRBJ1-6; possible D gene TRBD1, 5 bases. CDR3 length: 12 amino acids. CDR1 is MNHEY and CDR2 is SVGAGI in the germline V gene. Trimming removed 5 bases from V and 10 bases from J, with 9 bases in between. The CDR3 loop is CASSRGDSPLHF. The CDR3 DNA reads TGTGCCAGCAGTCGCGGGGACTCACCCCTCCACTTT.

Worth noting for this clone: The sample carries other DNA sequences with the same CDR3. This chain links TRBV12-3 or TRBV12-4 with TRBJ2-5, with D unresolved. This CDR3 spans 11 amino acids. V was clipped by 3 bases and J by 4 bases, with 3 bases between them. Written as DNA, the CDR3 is TGTGCCAGCAGTTTCAGAGAGACCCAGTACTTC. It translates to CASSFRETQYF.

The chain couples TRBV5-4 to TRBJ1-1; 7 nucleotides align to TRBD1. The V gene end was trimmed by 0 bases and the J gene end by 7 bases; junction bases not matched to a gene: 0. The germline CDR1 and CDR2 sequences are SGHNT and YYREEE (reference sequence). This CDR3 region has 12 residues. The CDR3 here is CASSLAGGEAFF. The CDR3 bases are TGTGCCAGCAGCTTGGCAGGGGGTGAAGCTTTCTTT.

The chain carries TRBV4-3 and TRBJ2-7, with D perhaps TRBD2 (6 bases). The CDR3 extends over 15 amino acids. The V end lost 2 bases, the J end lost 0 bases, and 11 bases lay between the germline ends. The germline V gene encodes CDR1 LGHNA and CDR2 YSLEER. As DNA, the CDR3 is TGCGCCAGCAGCCAACTAGCGTCTAGCTCCTACGAGCAGTACTTC. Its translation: CASSQLASSSYEQYF.

In DNA, the CDR3 is TGTGCCAGCAGGCCTAGGACAGGGAACACCGGGGAGCTGTTTTTT. Translation: CASRPRTGNTGELFF. The rearrangement links TRBV7-7 to TRBJ2-2; 7 bases align to TRBD1. CDR1 and CDR2 (germline): SSHAT, FNYEAQ (reference sequence). This CDR3 region has 15 residues. After removal of 6 bases from V and 1 base from J, the junction contained 5 bases not matched to a gene.

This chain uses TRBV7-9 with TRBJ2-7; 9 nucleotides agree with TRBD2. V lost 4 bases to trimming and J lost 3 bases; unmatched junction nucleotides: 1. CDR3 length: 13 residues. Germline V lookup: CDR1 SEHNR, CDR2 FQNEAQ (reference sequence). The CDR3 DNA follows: TGTGCCAGCAGCTCTAGCGGGATCTACGAGCAGTACTTC. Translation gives CASSSSGIYEQYF.

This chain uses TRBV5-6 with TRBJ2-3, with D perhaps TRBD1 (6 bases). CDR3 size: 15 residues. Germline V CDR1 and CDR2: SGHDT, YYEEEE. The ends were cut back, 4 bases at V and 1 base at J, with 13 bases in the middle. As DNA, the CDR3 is TGTGCCAGCAGCCCGGTGGGGGCGGGCACAGATACGCAGTATTTT. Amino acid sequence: CASSPVGAGTDTQYF.

The CDR3 protein is CASILNHNSPLHF. CDR3 DNA sequence: TGTGCCAGTATACTAAACCATAATTCACCCCTCCACTTT. The V and J genes are TRBV6-5 and TRBJ1-6, with D unresolved. The CDR3 loop spans 13 amino acids. Germline-derived CDR1 and CDR2 are MNHEY and SVGAGI. V lost 9 bases, J lost 5 bases, and 11 bases lay in between.

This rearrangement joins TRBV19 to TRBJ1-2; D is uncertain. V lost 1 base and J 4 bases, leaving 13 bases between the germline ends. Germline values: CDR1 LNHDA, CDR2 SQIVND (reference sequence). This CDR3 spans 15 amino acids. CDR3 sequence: CASSIAGVVPYGYTF. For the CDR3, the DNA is TGTGCCAGTAGTATAGCCGGGGTGGTGCCCTATGGCTACACCTTC.

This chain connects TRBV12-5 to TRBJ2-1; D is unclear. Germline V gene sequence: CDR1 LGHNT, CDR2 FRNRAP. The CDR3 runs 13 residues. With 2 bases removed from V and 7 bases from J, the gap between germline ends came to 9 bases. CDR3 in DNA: TGTGCTAGTGGTTTGCTCGCAGGTAATGAGCAGTTCTTC. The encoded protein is CASGLLAGNEQFF.

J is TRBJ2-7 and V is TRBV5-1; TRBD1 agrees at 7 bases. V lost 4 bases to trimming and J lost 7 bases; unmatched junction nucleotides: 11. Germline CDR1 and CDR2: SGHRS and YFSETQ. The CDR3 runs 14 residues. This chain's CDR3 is CASSPGQVPGEQYF. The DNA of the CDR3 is TGCGCCAGCAGCCCCGGACAGGTACCAGGGGAGCAGTACTTC.

The CDR3 region is CASSLEGYGYTF. For the CDR3, the DNA is TGTGCCAGCAGCTTAGAGGGCTATGGCTACACCTTC. The V call is TRBV5-4, the J call TRBJ1-2; D is unclear. Germline CDR1 and CDR2: SGHNT and YYREEE (reference sequence). Trimming cost V 2 bases and J 4 bases, with 6 bases left between them. The CDR3 spans 12 residues.

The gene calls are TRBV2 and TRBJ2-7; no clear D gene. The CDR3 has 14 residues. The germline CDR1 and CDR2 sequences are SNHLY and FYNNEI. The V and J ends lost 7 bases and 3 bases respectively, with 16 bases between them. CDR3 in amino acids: CASTRSWAIYEQYF. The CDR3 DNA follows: TGTGCCAGCACCCGGTCATGGGCCATCTACGAGCAGTACTTC.

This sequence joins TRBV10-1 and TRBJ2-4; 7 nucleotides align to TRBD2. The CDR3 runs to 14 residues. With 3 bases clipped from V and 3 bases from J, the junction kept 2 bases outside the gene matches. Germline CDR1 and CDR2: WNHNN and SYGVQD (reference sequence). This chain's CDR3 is CASSEGGSKNIQYF. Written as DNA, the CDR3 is TGCGCCAGCAGTGAAGGCGGGAGCAAAAACATTCAGTACTTC.

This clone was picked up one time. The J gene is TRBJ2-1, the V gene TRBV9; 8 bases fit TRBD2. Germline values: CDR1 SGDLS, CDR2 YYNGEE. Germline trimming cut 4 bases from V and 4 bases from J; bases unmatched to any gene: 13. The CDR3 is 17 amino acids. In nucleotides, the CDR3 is TGTGCCAGCAGCCCATTTGTTGGGACTAGAGGATACAATGAGCAGTTCTTC. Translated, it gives CASSPFVGTRGYNEQFF.

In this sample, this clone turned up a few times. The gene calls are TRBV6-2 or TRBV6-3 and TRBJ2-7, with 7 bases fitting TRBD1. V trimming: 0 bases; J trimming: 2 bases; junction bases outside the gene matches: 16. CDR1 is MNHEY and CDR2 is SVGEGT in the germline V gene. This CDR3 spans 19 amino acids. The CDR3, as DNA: TGTGCCAGCAGTTACTCGGTGCCCCTACCCGGGACAGAACCCTACGAGCAGTACTTC. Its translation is CASSYSVPLPGTEPYEQYF.

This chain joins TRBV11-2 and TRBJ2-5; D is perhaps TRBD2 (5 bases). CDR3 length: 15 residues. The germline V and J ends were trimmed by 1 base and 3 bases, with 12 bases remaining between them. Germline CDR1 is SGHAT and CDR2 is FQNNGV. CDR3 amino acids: CASSLADGVEETQYF. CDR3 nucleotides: TGTGCCAGCAGCTTAGCTGACGGGGTTGAAGAGACCCAGTACTTC.

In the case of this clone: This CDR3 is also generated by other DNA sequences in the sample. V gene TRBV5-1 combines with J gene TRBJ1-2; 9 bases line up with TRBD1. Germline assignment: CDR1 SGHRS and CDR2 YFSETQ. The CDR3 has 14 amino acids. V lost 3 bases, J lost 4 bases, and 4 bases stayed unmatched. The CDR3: CASSSTGGGYGYTF. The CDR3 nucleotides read TGCGCCAGCAGCTCAACAGGGGGCGGCTATGGCTACACCTTC.

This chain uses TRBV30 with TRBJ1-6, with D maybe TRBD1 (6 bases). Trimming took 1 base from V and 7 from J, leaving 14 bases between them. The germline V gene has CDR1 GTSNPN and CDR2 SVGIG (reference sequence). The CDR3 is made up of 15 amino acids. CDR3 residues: CAWSDTGHPNSPLHF. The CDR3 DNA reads TGTGCCTGGAGTGACACGGGACACCCGAATTCACCCCTCCACTTT. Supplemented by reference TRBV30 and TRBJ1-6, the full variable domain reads SQTIHQWPATLVQPVGSPLSLECTVEGTSNPNLYWYRQAAGRGLQLLFYSVGIGQISSEVPQNLSASRPQDRQFILSSKKLLLSDSGFYLCAWSDTGHPNSPLHFGNGTRLTVT.

This CDR3 reads CASSQLETGRNRDLGYEQYF. DNA for the CDR3: TGCGCCAGCAGTCAATTAGAGACAGGACGAAATAGGGACCTGGGCTACGAGCAGTACTTC. This chain joins TRBV23-1 and TRBJ2-7, with a weak D call TRBD1 (6 bases). TRBV23-1 is reported as an ORF; its role is uncertain. Trimming stripped 1 base from V and 3 bases from J, with 28 bases between. The CDR3 covers 20 residues.

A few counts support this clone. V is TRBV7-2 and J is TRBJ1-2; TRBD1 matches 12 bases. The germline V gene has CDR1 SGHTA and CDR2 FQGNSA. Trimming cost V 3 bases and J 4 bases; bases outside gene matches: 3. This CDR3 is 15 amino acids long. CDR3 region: CASSFPGQGAYGYTF. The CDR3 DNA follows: TGTGCCAGCAGCTTCCCGGGACAGGGGGCCTATGGCTACACCTTC.

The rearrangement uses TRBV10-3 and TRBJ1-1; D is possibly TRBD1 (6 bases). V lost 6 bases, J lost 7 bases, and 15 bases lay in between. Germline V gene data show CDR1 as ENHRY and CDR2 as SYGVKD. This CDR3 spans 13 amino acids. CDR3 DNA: TGTGCCATCAGCTCCCAGGGGACGGTTGAAGCTTTCTTT. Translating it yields CAISSQGTVEAFF.

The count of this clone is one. This CDR3 is CASSLLADILNTEAFF. CDR3 nucleotides: TGTGCCAGTAGTCTCCTTGCGGACATCTTGAACACTGAAGCTTTCTTT. The rearrangement links TRBV19 to TRBJ1-1; maybe TRBD1 (5 bases). CDR1 is LNHDA and CDR2 is SQIVND in the germline V gene (reference sequence). With 5 bases removed from V and 0 bases from J, the gap between germline ends came to 16 bases. The CDR3 extends over 16 amino acids.

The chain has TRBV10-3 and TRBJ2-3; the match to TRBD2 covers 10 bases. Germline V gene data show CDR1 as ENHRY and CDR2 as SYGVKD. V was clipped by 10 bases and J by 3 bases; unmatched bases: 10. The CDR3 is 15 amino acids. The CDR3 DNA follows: TGTGCCACCACGATAGCGGGAGGCCAGACAGATACGCAGTATTTT. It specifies CATTIAGGQTDTQYF.